Listed here are 17 T cell receptor beta chains from one sample, sequenced in a study of T cell responses to AZD1222 COVID-19 vaccine. Using immunoSEQ multiplex PCR, the repertoire was profiled, and TCRdb retains in-frame clones only, with some absent. The sample has nearly 110,000 clones; approximately 90% are singletons. Here the sequenced sample was peripheral blood, taken 28 days after the second AZD1222 dose. The receptors originated from an adult who received the AZD1222 COVID-19 vaccine.

The chain carries TRBV5-1 and TRBJ1-5; TRBD1 matches at 8 bases. CDR3 size: 15 residues. The germline CDR1 and CDR2 sequences are SGHRS and YFSETQ. V was pared by 2 bases and J by 2 bases, with 3 bases of the junction left unmatched. The CDR3 region is CASSLGQGGNQPQHF. The CDR3 coding sequence is TGCGCCAGCAGCTTAGGACAGGGTGGCAATCAGCCCCAGCATTTT.

This sequence joins TRBV28 and TRBJ1-5; possible D gene TRBD1, 5 bases. V gave up 7 bases and J gave up 0 bases, with 10 bases separating them. The CDR3 has 14 amino acids. Germline CDR1 reads MDHEN; CDR2 reads SYDVKM. CDR3 loop: CASTSRGSNQPQHF. The CDR3 nucleotides read TGTGCCAGCACCTCAAGGGGTAGCAATCAGCCCCAGCATTTT.

The chain links TRBV21-1 to TRBJ2-3; the table gives TRBD2 as D, unverified against the DNA. TRBV21-1 is marked as a pseudogene. The CDR3 contains 18 residues. CDR3 amino acids: CASSKGESLAGAGDTQYF. As DNA, the CDR3 is TGTGCCAGCAGCAAAGGAGAGAGCCTAGCGGGAGCAGGGGATACGCAGTATTTT.

About this clone: Other nucleotide sequences in the sample specify the same CDR3. This chain joins TRBV18 and TRBJ2-7; 11 bases map to TRBD1. Trimming cost V 3 bases and J 4 bases; bases outside gene matches: 2. The CDR3 spans 14 residues. CDR1 is KGHSH and CDR2 is LQKENI in the germline V gene. This chain's CDR3 is CASSPGTGGYEQYF. The CDR3, as DNA: TGTGCCAGCTCACCGGGGACAGGGGGATACGAGCAGTACTTC.

This sequence joins TRBV11-2 and TRBJ1-4; 7 bases align to TRBD1. Germline CDR1 reads SGHAT; CDR2 reads FQNNGV. J lost 7 bases, V lost 5 bases, and 4 bases had no gene match. The CDR3 is made up of 13 amino acids. For the CDR3, the DNA is TGTGCCAGCAGCGTCCGGGACAGTGAAAAACTGTTTTTT. As protein: CASSVRDSEKLFF.

This rearrangement joins TRBV11-2 to TRBJ2-5; D uncertain. Germline CDR1 SGHAT, CDR2 FQNNGV. The CDR3 is 12 residues long. V shed 4 bases and J shed 0 bases, with 3 bases lying between them. CDR3 sequence: CASSSHQETQYF. The DNA for the CDR3 is TGTGCCAGCAGCTCCCACCAAGAGACCCAGTACTTC.

This clone was counted a single time. The chain is built from TRBV3-1 (or the pseudogene TRBV3-2) and TRBJ2-5; D gene ambiguous. The V end was cut by 2 bases, the J end by 5 bases, with 12 bases between. The CDR3 consists of 14 residues. The germline V gene encodes CDR1 LGHDT and CDR2 YNNKEL (reference sequence). This chain's CDR3 is CASSQQLRSETQYF. DNA of the CDR3: TGTGCCAGCAGCCAACAACTCCGCTCGGAGACCCAGTACTTC.

In regard to this clone: A read error may produce the germline difference seen at one junction end. V usage is TRBV7-8 and J usage is TRBJ2-7; TRBD1 matches 8 bases. The CDR3 covers 21 residues. Germline CDR1 reads SGHVS; CDR2 reads FQNEAQ. The CDR3 here is CASSRGTGPVNPRYSSNEQYF. The CDR3 coding sequence is TGTGCCAGCAGCCGAGGGACAGGACCAGTCAATCCCCGCTATAGCTCCAACGAGCAGTACTTC. Based on the CDR3 plus reference TRBV7-8 and TRBJ2-7, the full variable domain is GAGVSQSPRYKVAKRGQDVALRCDPISGHVSLFWYQQALGQGPEFLTYFQNEAQLDKSGLPSDRFFAERPEGSVSTLKIQRTQQEDSAVYLCASSRGTGPVNPRYSSNEQYFGPGTRLTVT.

On this clone itself: The sample carries other DNA sequences with the same CDR3. This chain uses TRBV6-5 with TRBJ1-1; TRBD1 aligns across 7 bases. The CDR3 loop spans 13 amino acids. With V trimmed by 6 bases and J by 0 bases, 1 base remained unmatched. Per the germline V gene, CDR1 is MNHEY and CDR2 is SVGAGI. The CDR3 region has the DNA TGTGCCAGCAGGGGACAGATGAACACTGAAGCTTTCTTT. Translated, it gives CASRGQMNTEAFF.

The rearrangement joins TRBV29-1 to TRBJ2-1; D gene ambiguous. CDR1 SQVTM and CDR2 ANQGSEA come from the germline V gene. This CDR3 is built from 14 residues. Deletions cut 8 bases from V and 0 bases from J, with 14 bases between. CDR3 sequence (DNA): TGCAGCTTTATAGCCCCGAGCTCCTACAATGAGCAGTTCTTC. Its protein product is CSFIAPSSYNEQFF.

J is TRBJ2-1 and V is TRBV11-3; 11 bases align to TRBD2. The CDR3 spans 16 residues. The germline gives CDR1 SGHNT, CDR2 YENEEA. The V gene end was trimmed by 0 bases and the J gene end by 7 bases; junction bases not matched to a gene: 5. In nucleotides, the CDR3 is TGTGCCAGCAGCTTAGAATTTAGCGGGGGGGCAAATGAGCAGTTCTTC. Its translation: CASSLEFSGGANEQFF.

This clone was seen a single time. The rearrangement uses TRBV5-1 and TRBJ1-5; 7 nucleotides line up with TRBD1. The J segment lost 2 bases and the V segment lost 5 bases, leaving 4 bases of the junction unmatched. Germline CDR1 reads SGHRS; CDR2 reads YFSETQ. The CDR3 has 14 residues. The CDR3, as DNA: TGCGCCAGCAGGCCAGACAGGGGCAATCAGCCCCAGCATTTT. It encodes CASRPDRGNQPQHF.

This clone was picked up one time. J is TRBJ2-5 and V is TRBV7-2; D might be TRBD2 (5 bases). Germline values: CDR1 SGHTA, CDR2 FQGNSA. The CDR3 runs to 13 residues. V dropped 5 bases and J dropped 1 base, with 8 bases sitting between them. The CDR3 DNA is TGTGCCAGCAGCGTGGACTTCCAAGAGACCCAGTACTTC. Amino acid sequence: CASSVDFQETQYF.

This chain joins TRBV11-3 and TRBJ2-7, with D hard to call. The CDR3 totals 11 residues. From germline, CDR1 is SGHNT and CDR2 YENEEA. Between the trimmed V and J ends, which lost 5 bases and 8 bases, there was a span of 10 bases. CDR3 sequence reads: CASSQVVQQYF. The CDR3 coding sequence is TGTGCCAGCAGCCAGGTTGTCCAGCAGTACTTC.

This chain joins TRBV30 and TRBJ2-7; unclear D gene. The length of the CDR3 is 15 residues. The ends were cut back, 4 bases at V and 0 bases at J, with 16 bases in the middle. CDR1 GTSNPN and CDR2 SVGIG come from the germline V gene (reference sequence). The chain's CDR3 is CAWTVGTANSYEQYF. CDR3 nucleotides: TGTGCCTGGACCGTAGGAACAGCCAACTCCTACGAGCAGTACTTC.

The chain uses TRBV19 and TRBJ2-2; D possibly corresponds to TRBD1 (5 bases). The CDR3 extends over 17 amino acids. CDR1 and CDR2 (germline): LNHDA, SQIVND (reference sequence). V lost 7 bases, J lost 5 bases, and 23 bases lay in between. The CDR3 region is CASTDGGAQVATGELFF. The CDR3 bases are TGTGCCAGTACGGACGGTGGGGCCCAGGTCGCAACCGGGGAGCTGTTTTTT.

This rearrangement joins TRBV11-2 to TRBJ2-3; possibly TRBD1 or TRBD2 for D (5 bases each). This CDR3 is 15 amino acids long. CDR1 is SGHAT, CDR2 FQNNGV, per germline. V lost 4 bases and J lost 5, with 16 bases in between. The CDR3 nucleotides are TGTGCCAGCAGCTCTCCGGGACCAGAAGGAGATACGCAGTATTTT. Translating it yields CASSSPGPEGDTQYF.